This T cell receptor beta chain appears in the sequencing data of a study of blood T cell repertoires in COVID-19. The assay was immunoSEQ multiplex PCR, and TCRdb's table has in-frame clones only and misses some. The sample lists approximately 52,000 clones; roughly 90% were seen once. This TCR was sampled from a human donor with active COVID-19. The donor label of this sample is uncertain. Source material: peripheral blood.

CDR3 protein: CASSLSFLTSGGVFFTGELFF. Written as DNA, the CDR3 is TGTGCCAGCAGTTTATCGTTTTTAACTAGCGGGGGGGTCTTTTTCACCGGGGAGCTGTTTTTT. The chain combines TRBV27 with TRBJ2-2, with 13 bases aligning to TRBD2. The V and J ends lost 0 bases and 4 bases, in that order; junction bases with no gene match: 14. The CDR3 totals 21 residues. The germline V gene encodes CDR1 MNHEY and CDR2 SMNVEV (reference sequence).